This is a list of T cell receptor beta chains from one sample in a study of blood T cell repertoires in COVID-19. Sequenced by immunoSEQ multiplex PCR; TCRdb stores in-frame clones only, minus some. This repertoire shows tens of thousands of clones, approximately 86% found once; its top ten account for 3.5% to 5%. Sequencing was performed on peripheral blood. The receptors were sampled from an older man with active COVID-19. CDR3s include the opening cysteine and the closing phenylalanine or tryptophan.

j_call	v_call	cdr3_aa
TRBJ2-5	TRBV5-4	CASSLATSGRAETQYF
TRBJ2-7	TRBV5-1	CASSLDGVQGTSYEQYF
TRBJ1-2	TRBV30	CAWSLGRGDHGYTF
TRBJ1-2	TRBV7-2	CASSLGPGRVAYGYTF
TRBJ1-5	TRBV2	CASSERSASNQPQHF
TRBJ2-7	TRBV10-3	CAISDEAITYEQYF
TRBJ2-5	TRBV18	CASSPPTVPLGETQYF
TRBJ2-3	TRBV5-1	CASSLADGRVADTQYF
TRBJ1-1	TRBV7-2	CASSLGANTEAFF
TRBJ2-1	TRBV3-1/TRBV3-2	CASGMGGSDEQFF
TRBJ2-7	TRBV27	CASSLGAGAIREQYF
TRBJ1-3	TRBV6-5	CASSPTVGNTIYF
TRBJ1-4	TRBV6-5	CASMRSRANEKLFF
TRBJ2-2	TRBV11-2	CASRGRGPGELFF
TRBJ2-7	TRBV27	CASSLGQGLSYEQYF
TRBJ1-5	TRBV9	CASTPGATSNQPQHF
TRBJ2-5	TRBV19	CASSIGQGANLYQETQYF
TRBJ1-1	TRBV28	CASSHHGQVTDTEAFF
TRBJ2-5	TRBV6-6	CASSPLAWETQYF
TRBJ1-6	TRBV10-3	CAISESAGRTPLHF
TRBJ2-1	TRBV7-7	CASSLGREGGEQFF
TRBJ2-2	TRBV6-2/TRBV6-3	CASSYLTSNTGELFF
TRBJ2-7	TRBV3-1/TRBV3-2	CASSQVSLAGGPGEQYF
TRBJ2-4	TRBV19	CASTEQGMKNIQYF
TRBJ2-5	TRBV19	CASSIGPWGPGETQYF
TRBJ1-5	TRBV19	CASSPGVDQPQHF
TRBJ2-7	TRBV18	CASAGQGHSYEQYF
TRBJ2-2	TRBV24-1	CATSAIFPRNTGELFF
TRBJ2-7	TRBV7-2	CASSRRASGMGSEQYF
TRBJ1-2	TRBV12-3/TRBV12-4	CASSFGGPEGYTF
TRBJ2-7	TRBV4-1	CASSQRTSGRATPYEQYF
TRBJ1-2	TRBV27	CASSSRGPHYGYTF
TRBJ1-1	TRBV6-5	CASSYGPGTEAFF